The 10 T cell receptor beta chains below come from one sample, sequenced in a study of T cell responses to AZD1222 COVID-19 vaccine. The data were produced by immunoSEQ multiplex PCR, yet TCRdb's version contains in-frame clones alone and is incomplete. Of under 150,000 clones listed, more than 70% are singletons. Sequenced here: peripheral blood, sampled 28 days after the second AZD1222 dose. These receptors were taken from an adult who received the AZD1222 COVID-19 vaccine.

The chain employs TRBV6-1 and TRBJ2-5; the match to TRBD2 covers 10 bases. This CDR3 contains 15 residues. Per the germline V gene, CDR1 is MNHNS and CDR2 is SASEGT. The J segment lost 4 bases and the V segment lost 6 bases, leaving 8 bases of the junction unmatched. The CDR3 loop reads CASRKGTSERETQYF. In DNA, the CDR3 is TGTGCCAGCAGGAAAGGGACTAGCGAGCGAGAGACCCAGTACTTC.

This clone was recorded once. The V and J genes are TRBV27 and TRBJ2-2; D may be TRBD1 (5 bases). Per the germline V gene, CDR1 is MNHEY and CDR2 is SMNVEV (reference sequence). Trimming stripped 7 bases from V and 6 bases from J, with 15 bases between. The CDR3 contains 14 residues. Here the CDR3 DNA reads TGTGCCAGCAATGCCTGGGGCAAGGCCGGGGAGCTGTTTTTT. Protein sequence: CASNAWGKAGELFF.

V and J are TRBV4-3 and TRBJ1-1, with TRBD1 as a possible D gene (5 bases). The CDR3 sequence is 14 residues long. Germline V gene lookup returns CDR1 LGHNA and CDR2 YSLEER. V was trimmed by 1 base and J by 0 bases, leaving 6 bases between them. CDR3 in amino acids: CASSQGQLNTEAFF. The CDR3 nucleotides read TGCGCCAGCAGCCAAGGACAGCTGAACACTGAAGCTTTCTTT.

This clone has more than one count but fewer than ten. The chain uses TRBV5-4 and TRBJ2-3, with D perhaps TRBD1 (5 bases). The CDR3 has 15 residues. Germline values: CDR1 SGHNT, CDR2 YYREEE (reference sequence). V was clipped by 3 bases and J by 6 bases, with 17 bases between them. The CDR3 sequence is CASSSDKDHRDTQYF. The CDR3 bases are TGTGCCAGCAGCTCGGACAAGGACCATAGGGATACGCAGTATTTT.

This chain connects TRBV6-5 to TRBJ1-5, with D hard to call. The CDR3 is 13 amino acids. V shed 0 bases and J shed 7 bases, with 7 bases lying between them. Germline V CDR1 and CDR2: MNHEY, SVGAGI. The CDR3 is CASSYSVGQPQHF. The CDR3 region has the DNA TGTGCCAGCAGTTACTCTGTTGGCCAGCCCCAGCATTTT.

This clone was found a few times. The CDR3 protein is CASSQDDPAWEQFF. The DNA for the CDR3 is TGCGCCAGCAGCCAAGATGATCCAGCATGGGAGCAGTTCTTC. The chain uses TRBV4-1 and TRBJ2-1, with unresolved D. Germline-derived CDR1 and CDR2 are MGHRA and YSYEKL. V was pared by 0 bases and J by 10 bases, with 13 bases between. This CDR3 comprises 14 residues.

This clone was detected only a few times. The chain employs TRBV7-2 and TRBJ1-5; a possible D gene is TRBD1 (5 bases). CDR3 length equals 17 residues. V lost 1 base and J lost 2, with 15 bases in between. Germline values: CDR1 SGHTA, CDR2 FQGNSA. The CDR3 DNA reads as TGTGCCAGCAGCTTAGTATTTGGGGCGGGGGGCAATCAGCCCCAGCATTTT. Protein: CASSLVFGAGGNQPQHF.

The chain joins TRBV2 to TRBJ2-7; the match to TRBD1 covers 9 bases. Germline V gene lookup returns CDR1 SNHLY and CDR2 FYNNEI. With 6 bases clipped from V and 2 bases from J, the junction kept 5 bases outside the gene matches. CDR3 size: 14 residues. CDR3 bases: TGTGCCAGCAGGGGACAGGGTTCAACCTACGAGCAGTACTTC. Translation gives CASRGQGSTYEQYF.

This clone turned up a few times. The chain links TRBV2 to TRBJ1-3; 8 nucleotides agree with TRBD1. This CDR3 comprises 14 residues. Germline V gene data show CDR1 as SNHLY and CDR2 as FYNNEI. V shed 6 bases, J shed 1 base, and the junction held 2 bases outside the gene matches. The CDR3 region has the DNA TGTGCCAGCAGGGGACAGGTGTCTGGAAACACCATATATTTT. This sequence encodes CASRGQVSGNTIYF. The whole variable domain, filled in from reference TRBV2 and TRBJ1-3, reads EPEVTQTPSHQVTQMGQEVILRCVPISNHLYFYWYRQILGQKVEFLVSFYNNEISEKSEIFDDQFSVERPDGSNFTLKIRSTKLEDSAMYFCASRGQVSGNTIYFGEGSWLTVV.

This sequence joins TRBV6-5 and TRBJ2-1; 9 bases are a match to TRBD1. Per the germline V gene, CDR1 is MNHEY and CDR2 is SVGAGI. The trim removed 6 bases at V and 6 bases at J, leaving 3 bases unmatched. The CDR3 is 13 amino acids. The CDR3 DNA reads as TGTGCCAGCAGAGAGACAGGGGGCAATGAGCAGTTCTTC. Translated: CASRETGGNEQFF.